The 10 T cell receptor beta chains below all came from one sample that was sequenced in a study of control samples from healthy donors and cancer patients. Profiled with immunoSEQ multiplex PCR; TCRdb holds only in-frame clones, not every one. The table lists about 160,000 clones, 80% to 95% of them singletons. What was sequenced was blood. All receptors come from a woman in her 30s in good health.

The chain recombines TRBV15 with TRBJ2-1; 12 bases are a match to TRBD2. This CDR3 comprises 17 residues. Germline V gene lookup returns CDR1 LNHNV and CDR2 YYDKDF (reference sequence). The trim removed 0 bases at V and 6 bases at J, leaving 6 bases unmatched. CDR3 sequence: CATSRELTSGRTNEQFF. CDR3 sequence (DNA): TGTGCCACCAGCAGAGAACTAACTAGCGGGAGGACCAATGAGCAGTTCTTC.

The chain combines TRBV7-9 with TRBJ2-5, with D maybe TRBD1 (6 bases). CDR1 SEHNR and CDR2 FQNEAQ come from the germline V gene (reference sequence). Between the trimmed V and J ends, which lost 2 bases and 4 bases, there was a span of 20 bases. The CDR3 consists of 17 residues. The CDR3 loop is CASSLNLLGAGGETQYF. The DNA of the CDR3 is TGTGCCAGCAGCTTAAATTTACTGGGGGCAGGAGGAGAGACCCAGTACTTC.

The chain is built from TRBV7-2 and TRBJ2-3; D not certain. Germline CDR1 is SGHTA and CDR2 is FQGNSA. V lost 1 base to trimming and J lost 2 bases, with 7 bases between them. This CDR3 region has 14 residues. As DNA, the CDR3 is TGTGCCAGCAGCTTAGTGGCGGTCACAGATACGCAGTATTTT. It translates to CASSLVAVTDTQYF.

The chain has TRBV28 and TRBJ2-7; 7 bases fit TRBD2. Germline V gene lookup returns CDR1 MDHEN and CDR2 SYDVKM. V dropped 7 bases and J dropped 2; count of bases not matched to a gene: 8. The CDR3 is made up of 14 amino acids. CDR3 nucleotides: TGTGCCAGCACCGCCCCCGGGACTACCTACGAGCAGTACTTC. Residues: CASTAPGTTYEQYF. Variable domain in full (rest from reference TRBV28 and TRBJ2-7): DVKVTQSSRYLVKRTGEKVFLECVQDMDHENMFWYRQDPGLGLRLIYFSYDVKMKEKGDIPEGYSVSREKKERFSLILESASTNQTSMYLCASTAPGTTYEQYFGPGTRLTVT.

This chain connects TRBV24-1 to TRBJ1-5; D is perhaps TRBD1 (6 bases). The CDR3 spans 15 residues. CDR1 and CDR2 from the germline V gene are KGHDR and SFDVKD. V lost 4 bases to trimming and J lost 5 bases, with 14 bases between them. CDR3 amino acids: CATSDLTGGHQPQHF. In DNA, the CDR3 is TGTGCCACCAGTGACCTGACAGGAGGGCATCAGCCCCAGCATTTT.

The J gene is TRBJ1-1, the V gene TRBV6-2 or TRBV6-3; a weak D match, TRBD1 (5 bases). Germline V lookup: CDR1 MNHEY, CDR2 SVGEGT. Trimming shortened V by 4 bases and J by 4 bases, and 10 bases separated the two germline ends. The CDR3 consists of 13 residues. The CDR3 loop is CASSSQGLTEAFF. Here the CDR3 DNA reads TGTGCCAGCAGTTCGCAGGGACTCACTGAAGCTTTCTTT.

V usage is TRBV4-1 and J usage is TRBJ2-1; no clear D gene. Trimming removed 3 bases at V and 9 bases at J, with 9 bases between. The CDR3 loop spans 12 amino acids. Per the germline V gene, CDR1 is MGHRA and CDR2 is YSYEKL. The CDR3 bases are TGCGCCAGCAGCCAGTCCCCGGCTGAGCAGTTCTTC. Translated: CASSQSPAEQFF.

The gene calls are TRBV27 and TRBJ1-1; 8 positions agree with TRBD1. Unmatched junction bases numbered 5, after V lost 5 bases and J lost 0 bases. Germline V gene lookup returns CDR1 MNHEY and CDR2 SMNVEV (reference sequence). The length of the CDR3 is 15 residues. CDR3 sequence: CASSTDRGLNTEAFF. The CDR3, as DNA: TGTGCCAGCAGTACCGACAGGGGCCTGAACACTGAAGCTTTCTTT.

This clone appeared a few times. The gene calls are TRBV19 and TRBJ2-3; 7 bases line up with TRBD2. Germline-derived CDR1 and CDR2 are LNHDA and SQIVND (reference sequence). With 5 bases clipped from V and 2 bases from J, the junction kept 7 bases outside the gene matches. The CDR3 length is 15 residues. CDR3 DNA: TGTGCCAGTAGTCTCCGGGAGGCCCTCACAGATACGCAGTATTTT. Its protein is CASSLREALTDTQYF.

The chain joins TRBV5-1 to TRBJ1-6; D uncertain. The CDR3 length is 16 residues. V was shortened by 0 bases and J by 6 bases, with 13 bases between the two germline ends. In germline, CDR1 is SGHRS, CDR2 YFSETQ. The CDR3 sequence is CASSLDGPLGNSPLHF. Written as DNA, the CDR3 is TGCGCCAGCAGCTTGGACGGGCCTTTGGGTAATTCACCCCTCCACTTT.